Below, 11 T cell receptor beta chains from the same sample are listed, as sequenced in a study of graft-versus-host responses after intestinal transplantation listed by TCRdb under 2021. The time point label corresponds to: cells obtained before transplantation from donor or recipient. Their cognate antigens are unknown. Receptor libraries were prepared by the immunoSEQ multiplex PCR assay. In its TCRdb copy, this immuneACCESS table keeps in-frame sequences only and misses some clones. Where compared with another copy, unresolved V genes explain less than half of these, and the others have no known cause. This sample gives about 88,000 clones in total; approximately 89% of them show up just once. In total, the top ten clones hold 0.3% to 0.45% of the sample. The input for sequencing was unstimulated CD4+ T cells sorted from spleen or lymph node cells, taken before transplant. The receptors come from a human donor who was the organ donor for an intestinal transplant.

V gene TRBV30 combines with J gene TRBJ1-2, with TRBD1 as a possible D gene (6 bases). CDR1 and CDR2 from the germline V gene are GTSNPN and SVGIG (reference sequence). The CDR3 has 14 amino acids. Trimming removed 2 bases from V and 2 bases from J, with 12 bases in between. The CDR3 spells CAWSHRGANYGYTF. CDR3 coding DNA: TGTGCCTGGAGTCACCGGGGGGCAAACTATGGCTACACCTTC.

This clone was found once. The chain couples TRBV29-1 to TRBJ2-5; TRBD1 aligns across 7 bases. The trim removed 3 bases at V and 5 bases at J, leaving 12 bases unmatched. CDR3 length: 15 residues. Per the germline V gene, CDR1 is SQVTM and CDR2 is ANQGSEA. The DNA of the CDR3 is TGCAGCGTTGATGCTAGGACAGGATCAATTGAGACCCAGTACTTC. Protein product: CSVDARTGSIETQYF.

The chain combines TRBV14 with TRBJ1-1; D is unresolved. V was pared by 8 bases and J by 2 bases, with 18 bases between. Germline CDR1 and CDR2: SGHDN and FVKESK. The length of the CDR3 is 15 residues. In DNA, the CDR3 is TGTGCCAGCCGACAAACCCTCGAGAGTAACACTGAAGCTTTCTTT. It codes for CASRQTLESNTEAFF.

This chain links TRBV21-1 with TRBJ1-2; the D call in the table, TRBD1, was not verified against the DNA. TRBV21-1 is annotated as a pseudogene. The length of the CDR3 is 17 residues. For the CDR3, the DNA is TGTGCCAGCAGCACCCTCTGGAGACAGGGCCTTAACTATGGCTACACCTTC. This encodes CASSTLWRQGLNYGYTF.

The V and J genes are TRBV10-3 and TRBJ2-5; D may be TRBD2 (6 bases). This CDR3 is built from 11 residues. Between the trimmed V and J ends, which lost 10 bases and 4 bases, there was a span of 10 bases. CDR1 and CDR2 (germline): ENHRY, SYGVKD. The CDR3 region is CATSGGETQYF. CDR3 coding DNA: TGTGCCACCTCCGGGGGAGAGACCCAGTACTTC.

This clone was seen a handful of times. CDR3 region: CASSLRAGGNYGYTF. Written as DNA, the CDR3 is TGTGCCAGCAGCTTGAGGGCAGGGGGCAACTATGGCTACACCTTC. This chain connects TRBV5-6 to TRBJ1-2; 8 positions match TRBD1. The junction had 4 bases not matched to a gene; V was cut back by 1 base and J by 2 bases. Per the germline V gene, CDR1 is SGHDT and CDR2 is YYEEEE. There are 15 residues in the CDR3.

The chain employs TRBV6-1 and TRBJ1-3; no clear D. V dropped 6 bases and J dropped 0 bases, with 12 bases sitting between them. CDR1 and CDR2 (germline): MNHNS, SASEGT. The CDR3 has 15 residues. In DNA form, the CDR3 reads TGTGCCAGCAGCTCAAGCTTCTCCTCTGGAAACACCATATATTTT. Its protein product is CASSSSFSSGNTIYF.

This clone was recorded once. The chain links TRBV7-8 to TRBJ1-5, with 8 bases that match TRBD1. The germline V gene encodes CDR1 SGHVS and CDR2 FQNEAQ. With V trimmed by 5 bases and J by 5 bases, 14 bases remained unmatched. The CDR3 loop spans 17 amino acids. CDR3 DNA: TGTGCCAGCAGCCCTAGGGGGGCAGGGGGCGCCGATCAGCCCCAGCATTTT. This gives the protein CASSPRGAGGADQPQHF.

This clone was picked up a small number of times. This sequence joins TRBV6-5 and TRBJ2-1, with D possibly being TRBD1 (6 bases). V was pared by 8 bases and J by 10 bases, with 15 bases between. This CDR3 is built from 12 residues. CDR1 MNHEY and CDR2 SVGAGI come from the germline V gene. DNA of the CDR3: TGTGCCAGCGGGTACAGGGTCAGGGAGCAGTTCTTC. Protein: CASGYRVREQFF.

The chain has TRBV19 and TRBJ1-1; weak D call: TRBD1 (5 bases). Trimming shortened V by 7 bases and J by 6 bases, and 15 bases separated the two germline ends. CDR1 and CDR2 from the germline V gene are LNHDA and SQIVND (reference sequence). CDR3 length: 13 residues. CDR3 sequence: CASITAGVPEAFF. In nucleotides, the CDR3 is TGTGCCAGTATAACCGCGGGGGTCCCTGAAGCTTTCTTT. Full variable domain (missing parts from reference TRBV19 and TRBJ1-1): DGGITQSPKYLFRKEGQNVTLSCEQNLNHDAMYWYRQDPGQGLRLIYYSQIVNDFQKGDIAEGYSVSREKKESFPLTVTSAQKNPTAFYLCASITAGVPEAFFGQGTRLTVV.

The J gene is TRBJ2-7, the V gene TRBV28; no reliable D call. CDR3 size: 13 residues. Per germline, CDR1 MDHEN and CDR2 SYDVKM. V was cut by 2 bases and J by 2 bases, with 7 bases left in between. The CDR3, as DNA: TGTGCCAGCAGTTTAGGCGGCCCCTACGAGCAGTACTTC. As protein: CASSLGGPYEQYF.